The rows below give T cell receptor beta chains drawn from one sample of a study of T cell changes during pregnancy in multiple sclerosis. Sequenced by immunoSEQ multiplex PCR; TCRdb stores in-frame clones only, minus some. The data show 60,000 to 85,000 clones, roughly 90% seen once. The sample here was peripheral blood, taken after pregnancy. These receptors all come from a female donor in good health, enrolled as a control in a pregnancy study. Each CDR3 is given with its conserved first and last residue. D genes are given only for firm matches. Size tells how often a clone was seen (once, few, many) or the class of an expanded clone, and some rows leave it out.

>TRBJ2-3|NA|TRBV7-3|NA
TGTGCCAGCAGCAGGCGGCTAGCATCAGATACGCAGTATTTT
CASSRRLASDTQYF
>TRBJ2-3|NA|TRBV6-5|NA
TGTGCCAGCAGAAAGGGGGGGAACACAGATACGCAGTATTTT
CASRKGGNTDTQYF
>TRBJ2-1|NA|TRBV7-8|NA
TGTGCCAGCAGCATACGATATAGCTCCTACAATGAGCAGTTCTTC
CASSIRYSSYNEQFF
>TRBJ2-7|TRBD1|TRBV5-1|NA
TGCGCCAGCAGCTCGCGACAGGGGGAGTCATACGAGCAGTACTTC
CASSSRQGESYEQYF
>TRBJ2-2|TRBD2|TRBV6-1|NA
TGTGCCAGCAGAGACAGCGGGGGGGCCGCCGGGGAGCTGTTTTTT
CASRDSGGAAGELFF
>TRBJ2-3|TRBD1|TRBV19|NA
TGTGCCAGTCTCGCCCCGGGACAGGGGACGGATACGCAGTATTTT
CASLAPGQGTDTQYF
>TRBJ2-7|TRBD2|TRBV14|NA
TGTGCCAGCAGCCAAGGAGCTAGCGGGAGTTTTTCCTACGAGCAGTACTTC
CASSQGASGSFSYEQYF
>TRBJ1-2|NA|TRBV2|NA
TGTGCCAGCTGCTGGATTTCTCAGGGGATCTACACCTTC
CASCWISQGIYTF
>TRBJ2-6|TRBD1|TRBV5-1|NA
TGCGCCAGCAGCGCTCCCGGGACAGGGGGCCGAGGACTGACTTTC
CASSAPGTGGRGLTF
>TRBJ2-7|NA|TRBV7-6|NA
TGTGCCAGCAGCTTAATGTCAGGGGATGGTGCTTTGGAGCAGTACTTC
CASSLMSGDGALEQYF
>TRBJ2-1|NA|TRBV14|NA
TGTGCCAGCAGCCTAGGCGGCAGCTTCTCCTACAATGAGCAGTTCTTC
CASSLGGSFSYNEQFF
>TRBJ1-2|NA|TRBV5-1|NA
TGCGCCAGCAGCTTAGAACCTCGGTTCGGCTACACCTTC
CASSLEPRFGYTF
>TRBJ1-1|NA|TRBV28|NA
TGTGCCAGCAGAACCATCGGGGTGGGAAGGTCTGAAGCTTTCTTT
CASRTIGVGRSEAFF
>TRBJ2-5|TRBD1|TRBV18|NA
TGTGCCAGCTCACTATCCGGGACAGGGGGACAAGAGACCCAGTACTTC
CASSLSGTGGQETQYF
>TRBJ2-1|TRBD2|TRBV6-1|NA
TGTGCCAGCAGGCTAGCGGGATCTCTAAATGAGCAGTTCTTC
CASRLAGSLNEQFF
>TRBJ2-3|NA|TRBV4-3|NA
TGCGCCAGCAGCCAAGATTATCACCGCGCCAGCAGAGGTGATACGCAGTATTTT
CASSQDYHRASRGDTQYF
>TRBJ1-5|TRBD1|TRBV29-1|NA
TGCAGCGCCGGGGACAGGGATCAGCCCCAGCATTTT
CSAGDRDQPQHF
>TRBJ2-5|TRBD1|TRBV19|NA
TGTGCCAGTAGTAAAGGACAGGGGAGTATATACTTC
CASSKGQGSIYF
>TRBJ2-1|NA|TRBV6-1|NA
TGTGCCAGCGCCGCCAGGGCTTCCTACAATGAGCAGTTCTTC
CASAARASYNEQFF
>TRBJ2-7|NA|TRBV5-5|NA
TGTGCCAGCAGCTTGCGGGTAGGCTACGAGCAGTACTTC
CASSLRVGYEQYF
>TRBJ2-1|TRBD2|TRBV19|NA
TGTGCCAGTAATCAGTGGACTAGCAGCAATGAGCAGTTCTTC
CASNQWTSSNEQFF
>TRBJ2-7|TRBD1|TRBV11-2|NA
TGTGCCAGCAGCTCCCGGGACAGTGGTGTCGAGCAGTACTTC
CASSSRDSGVEQYF
>TRBJ2-4|NA|TRBV28|NA
TGTGCCAGCAGTTTAGAGGGTTGGGGGGGCGGAAACATTCAGTACTTC
CASSLEGWGGGNIQYF
>TRBJ1-5|TRBD1|TRBV19|NA
TGTGCCAGTAGTACAAGAGCAGGGGGCGGACATCAGCCCCAGCATTTT
CASSTRAGGGHQPQHF
>TRBJ2-3|NA|TRBV27|NA
TGTGCCAGCAAATTAGGGGGGGCATCCTGGGATACGCAGTATTTT
CASKLGGASWDTQYF
>TRBJ2-5|NA|TRBV5-5|NA
TGTGCCAGCAGCTTGTGGCAGGTTCCACTAGGAGAGACCCAGTACTTC
CASSLWQVPLGETQYF
>TRBJ1-1|NA|TRBV7-8|NA
TGTGCCAGCAGTTTTAGATATGACACTGAAGCTTTCTTT
CASSFRYDTEAFF
>TRBJ2-3|NA|TRBV5-4|NA
TGTGCCAGCAGCGGCGGGGGCGGGGCCGCCGCCACAGATACGCAGTATTTT
CASSGGGGAAATDTQYF
>TRBJ2-1|TRBD2|TRBV5-6|NA
TGTGCCAGCAGCTGGGACGGGGTAGCGGGAGTCGACAATGAGCAGTTCTTC
CASSWDGVAGVDNEQFF
>TRBJ2-2|NA|TRBV5-6|few
TGTGCCAGCAGCTTACTAGAACTCCGCACCGGGGAGCTGTTTTTT
CASSLLELRTGELFF
>TRBJ2-3|NA|TRBV10-3|NA
TGTGCCATCAGTGTGGGTCAGGGGAGCACAGATACGCAGTATTTT
CAISVGQGSTDTQYF
>TRBJ2-2|TRBD2|TRBV7-9|NA
TGTGCCAGCAGCGACGGACTAGCGGGAGTTGCCGGGGAGCTGTTTTTT
CASSDGLAGVAGELFF
>TRBJ1-1|NA|TRBV5-1|NA
TGCGCCAGCAGCTTGGACGGGTACACTGAAGCTTTCTTT
CASSLDGYTEAFF
>TRBJ2-7|TRBD1|TRBV29-1|NA
TGCAGCGCCACAGCAGACAGGGGCTCTTACGAGCAGTACTTC
CSATADRGSYEQYF
>TRBJ2-1|TRBD2|TRBV6-1|NA
TGTGCCAGCAGTCTACGAGCGGGGGGCATCAATGAGCAGTTCTTC
CASSLRAGGINEQFF
>TRBJ1-6|NA|TRBV27|NA
TGTGCCAGCAAAGTATTTAGCTCCTATAATTCACCCCTCCACTTT
CASKVFSSYNSPLHF
>TRBJ1-4|NA|TRBV7-9|NA
TGTGCCAGCCTTTCCTTAGTAGAGGAAAAACTGTTTTTT
CASLSLVEEKLFF
>TRBJ2-2|TRBD1|TRBV5-1|NA
TGCGCCAGCAGCCAACCGGGACAGGGGGCTTCCGGGGAGCTGTTTTTT
CASSQPGQGASGELFF
>TRBJ2-7|NA|TRBV28|NA
TGTGCCAGCAGTATGAGTTCGCGAGACCGAGAGGCGGAGGAGCAGTACTTC
CASSMSSRDREAEEQYF
>TRBJ2-2|NA|TRBV18|once
TGTGCCAGCTCACCATCTGGGGCGACGAACACCGGGGAGCTGTTTTTT
CASSPSGATNTGELFF
>TRBJ2-2|NA|TRBV14|NA
TGTGCCAGCAGCCCCCTAGGTCCTCTCACCGGGGAGCTGTTTTTT
CASSPLGPLTGELFF
>TRBJ2-5|NA|TRBV10-3|NA
TGTGCCATCAGTGGAAGGGGCAGGGGCCAAGAGACCCAGTACTTC
CAISGRGRGQETQYF
>TRBJ2-2|TRBD2|TRBV5-6|NA
TGTGCCAGCAGCTTGGAGCGGGAGAACACCGGGGAGCTGTTTTTT
CASSLERENTGELFF
>TRBJ1-2|NA|TRBV5-4|NA
TGTGCCAGCAGCGTCCCGGGTCCCAACTATGGCTACACCTTC
CASSVPGPNYGYTF
>TRBJ1-1|NA|TRBV6-4|NA
TGTGCCAGCAGTGATCACGAGGGCCGGAAGGGCGCTGAAGCTTTCTTT
CASSDHEGRKGAEAFF
>TRBJ1-2|NA|TRBV5-5|NA
TGTGCCAGCACTACCGGTGAGGGAAACTATGGCTACACCTTC
CASTTGEGNYGYTF
>TRBJ2-3|TRBD1|TRBV14|NA
TGTGCCAGCAGCGTGGGGACAGGGGTAACAGATACGCAGTATTTT
CASSVGTGVTDTQYF
>TRBJ1-1|TRBD1|TRBV29-1|NA
TGCAGCGTTGAAGGGACCGAACAGGGGGCAGCCGAAGCTTTCTTT
CSVEGTEQGAAEAFF